This T cell receptor (beta chain) is from a study of response to subunit inactivated influenza vaccine. Study observations and caveats: Authors suggested each seasonal flu vaccination may recruit only limited numbers of new T cells.

The CDR3 has 15 residues. V shed 1 base, J shed 5 bases, and the junction held 7 bases outside the gene matches. The germline CDR1 and CDR2 sequences are LGHNA and YNFKEQ. MiXCR, run by TCRdb on the RT-PCR reads, gives a single entry per CDR3 protein. The sample contains some 160,000 distinct CDR3 sequences, 11% of which appear only once. As concerns this clonotype: As yet, its antigen is unknown.

This receptor was obtained from a man aged 45-65 years who received an inactivated influenza vaccine. The J gene is TRBJ2-7, the V gene TRBV4-2; TRBD1 agrees at 8 bases. The sequencing used non-naive T cells sorted from PBMCs, collected around seven weeks after vaccination. CDR3 sequence: CASSQAYPGQDEQYF. The CDR3 coding sequence is TGTGCCAGCAGCCAAGCCTACCCGGGACAGGACGAGCAGTACTTC.